Listed below are T cell receptor beta chains from one sample, sequenced in a study of T cell changes during pregnancy in multiple sclerosis. Data came from immunoSEQ multiplex PCR; TCRdb stores just in-frame clones and leaves some out. The profile shows about 80,000 clones, approximately 93% of them singletons. The sample was peripheral blood, taken in the second trimester of pregnancy. These receptors all stem from a female donor in good health, enrolled as a control in a pregnancy study. Both conserved end residues are part of each CDR3. The D gene is left open where the match is weak. Only some rows state a clone size, as once, few, many or a class for expanded clones.

j_call v_call clone_size d_call cdr3_nt cdr3_aa
TRBJ2-7 TRBV10-3 - TRBD1 TGTGCCATCAGCCCTTCCGGGACAGGGTCCTACGAGCAGTACTTC CAISPSGTGSYEQYF
TRBJ2-2 TRBV28 - TRBD1 TGTGCCAGCAGTTCCCAGCCGGGACAGGGGGCTCGCGGGGCCCGTCCCGGGGAGCTGTTTTTT CASSSQPGQGARGARPGELFF
TRBJ2-7 TRBV7-2 - TRBD1 TGTGCCAGCAGCCGGGCCGGACAGGGGACCTACGAGCAGTACTTC CASSRAGQGTYEQYF
TRBJ1-1 TRBV6-1 - - TGTGCCAGCAGTGAACGGGAAGGAGAGGGCACTGAAGCTTTCTTT CASSEREGEGTEAFF
TRBJ2-7 TRBV14 - TRBD2 TGTGCCAGCAGCCAAGTACTCCCCGGGGGGATCCCCTACGAGCAGTACTTC CASSQVLPGGIPYEQYF
TRBJ2-3 TRBV5-8 - - TGTGCCAGCAGCAACCAGCGAGGGCGGAAAGATACGCAGTATTTT CASSNQRGRKDTQYF
TRBJ2-5 TRBV19 - TRBD1 TGTGCCAGTAGTATTGGACAGGGGGTTGATGGTGTGACCCAGTACTTC CASSIGQGVDGVTQYF
TRBJ2-7 TRBV28 once TRBD2 TGTGCCAGCAGTGAGGCTAGCGGGAGGGCCAACGAGCAGTACTTC CASSEASGRANEQYF
TRBJ2-7 TRBV29-1 - - TGCAGCGTTGGGGGCGCCTTGAGCTACGAGCAGTACTTC CSVGGALSYEQYF
TRBJ2-3 TRBV5-1 - - TGCGCCAGCAGCTTGTTAGCGGAGAGGGTGGATACGCAGTATTTT CASSLLAERVDTQYF
TRBJ2-7 TRBV10-2 - TRBD2 TGCGCCAGCAGTGAGTCCGGCGGGAGGCTCTACGAGCAGTACTTC CASSESGGRLYEQYF
TRBJ2-1 TRBV6-5 - TRBD1 TGTGCCAGCAGTTACTCGCAGGGGGCGATAGACAATGAGCAGTTCTTC CASSYSQGAIDNEQFF
TRBJ2-2 TRBV19 - TRBD1 TGTGCCAGTAGGCAGACAGGGGGTGGCACCGGGGAGCTGTTTTTT CASRQTGGGTGELFF
TRBJ1-4 TRBV19 once TRBD1 TGTGCCAGTAGTCTACGGGGGGACAGGGGTGCAACTAATGAAAAACTGTTTTTT CASSLRGDRGATNEKLFF
TRBJ2-7 TRBV4-2 - TRBD1 TGTGCCAGCAGCCAAGATACGGGACAGTTCTACGAGCAGTACTTC CASSQDTGQFYEQYF
TRBJ2-7 TRBV7-7 - TRBD1 TGTGCCAGCAGCCCAGGGACAGGACCTTCCTACGAGCAGTACTTC CASSPGTGPSYEQYF
TRBJ2-2 TRBV4-1 - TRBD1 TGCGCCAGCAGCCACCTTCAAACAGGGGTCACCGGGGAGCTGTTTTTT CASSHLQTGVTGELFF
TRBJ2-3 TRBV27 - - TGTGCCAGCAGTTTAGGGGGAGGTAACACAGATACGCAGTATTTT CASSLGGGNTDTQYF
TRBJ2-1 TRBV10-3 - TRBD1 TGTGCCATCAGCCGGACAGGGTCTGACAATGAGCAGTTCTTC CAISRTGSDNEQFF
TRBJ2-7 TRBV28 - - TGTGCCAGCAGTTTGTTTCTAGGAGAGCAGTACTTC CASSLFLGEQYF
TRBJ2-6 TRBV29-1 - - TGCAAGGAAGGACAGTTAGACTCTGGGGCCAACGTCCTGACTTTC CKEGQLDSGANVLTF
TRBJ2-3 TRBV5-1 - TRBD2 TGCGCCAGCAGCTCGAGCGGGAGGCCTGACACAGATACGCAGTATTTT CASSSSGRPDTDTQYF
TRBJ2-3 TRBV7-2 - - TGTGCCAGCAGCTTTTACAGGTCATCTAGCACAGATACGCAGTATTTT CASSFYRSSSTDTQYF
TRBJ2-3 TRBV4-1 - TRBD2 TGCGCCAGCAGCCAAGGACTAGCGGGAGGCCCAGATACGCAGTATTTT CASSQGLAGGPDTQYF
TRBJ2-1 TRBV9 - - TGTGCCAGCAGCGTAGAATTGCGGGACAATGAGCAGTTCTTC CASSVELRDNEQFF
TRBJ2-2 TRBV7-9 - TRBD1 TGTGCCAGCAGTCCCGGGGGACAGGGGATTACCGGGGAGCTGTTTTTT CASSPGGQGITGELFF
TRBJ2-1 TRBV15 - - TGTGCCACCAGCAGGGACATTGGATCGGGTGAGCAGTTCTTC CATSRDIGSGEQFF
TRBJ2-3 TRBV28 once TRBD2 TGTGCCAGCAGTGCGGGGGTCACAGATACGCAGTATTTT CASSAGVTDTQYF
TRBJ2-5 TRBV28 - - TGTGCCAGCAGCCGGGTGGTCCCAGAGACCCAGTACTTC CASSRVVPETQYF
TRBJ1-2 TRBV7-9 - - TGTGCCAGCAAGCTTATGATCTTTTCCAGGACAAGAAATAACTATGGCTACACCTTC CASKLMIFSRTRNNYGYTF
TRBJ1-3 TRBV5-1 - - TGCGCCAGCAGCTTGTTAGGGACACCTCGAAACACCATATATTTT CASSLLGTPRNTIYF
TRBJ2-5 TRBV2 - - TGTGCCAGCAGTGGACAGGTTATAGAGACCCAGTACTTC CASSGQVIETQYF
TRBJ1-1 TRBV19 - - TGTGCCAGTAGTATAACGGGGAACACTGAAGCTTTCTTT CASSITGNTEAFF